One T cell receptor beta chain is described in this entry. The antigen is undetermined. Vbeta (60) and Jbeta (13) primers were used in the PCR. The method was immunoSEQ multiplex PCR; TCRdb's version includes in-frame clones alone and lacks a portion of them. The sample yields about 130,000 clones, around three quarters seen once. Germline CDR1 SGDLS, CDR2 YYNGEE. CDR3 length equals 13 residues. Trimming cost V 6 bases and J 9 bases, with 16 bases left between them. The entry originates in a study of cytomegalovirus exposure and HLA in healthy donors. Overall study results and limits: An ancestry cluster, one associated with Asian ancestry, reportedly showed fewer N-insertions than the approximately 670-donor mean in a later analysis. In a later analysis, most CMV-associated TCR beta chains appeared HLA-restricted.

The sequenced sample consisted of PBMCs. The source of this sequence is a young man in good health. The chain recombines TRBV9 with TRBJ2-1, with D possibly being TRBD2 (6 bases). CDR3: CASTEGRESEQFF. The CDR3 DNA sequence: TGTGCCAGCACCGAAGGGCGGGAAAGTGAGCAGTTCTTC.